These 7 T cell receptor beta chains came from one sample sequenced in a study of brain metastases from non-small cell lung cancer (dated by TCRdb to about 2019). Library method: the immunoSEQ multiplex PCR assay. The immuneACCESS repertoire file appears here via TCRdb, limited to in-frame rearrangements. These files lack a portion of the clones; in checked studies, under half of the deficit traces to unresolved V genes, and the cause of the others is not known. This sample has about 1,500 clones in its table, and roughly nine tenths of those were observed once. The ten top clones hold 4.9% of the sample. The sequenced sample was tumor-adjacent normal tissue. The receptors were sampled from a donor at least 40 years old with non-small cell lung cancer.

The chain recombines TRBV3-1 (or the pseudogene TRBV3-2) with TRBJ1-4; D is undetermined. Trimming left V 0 bases short and J 2 bases short, with 10 bases between. Germline values: CDR1 LGHDT, CDR2 YNNKEL (reference sequence). There are 16 residues in the CDR3. The CDR3 nucleotides are TGTGCCAGCAGCCAAGATGGCACGGGGACTAATGAAAAACTGTTTTTT. Translated, it gives CASSQDGTGTNEKLFF.

A remark on this clone: Other DNA sequences in this sample translate to the same CDR3. The chain employs TRBV18 and TRBJ2-2; D possibly corresponds to TRBD1 (6 bases). The CDR3 consists of 15 residues. The germline V and J ends were trimmed by 3 bases and 2 bases, with 10 bases remaining between them. CDR1 and CDR2 from the germline V gene are KGHSH and LQKENI. In nucleotides, the CDR3 is TGTGCCAGCTCACCCCCCAGGGGAAACACCGGGGAGCTGTTTTTT. Protein sequence: CASSPPRGNTGELFF.

About this clone: At one end the junction does not follow the germline gene, possibly because of a read error. The gene calls are TRBV6-5 and TRBJ2-5; TRBD1 might be the D (5 bases). The CDR3 length is 11 residues. Germline values: CDR1 MNHEY, CDR2 SVGAGI. This chain's CDR3 is CASSPPDSRHF. CDR3 DNA: TGTGCCAGCAGCCCCCCCGACAGCCGTCACTTC.

The chain combines TRBV7-2 with TRBJ1-1; TRBD1 matches at 8 bases. This CDR3 has 14 amino acids. Germline V gives CDR1 SGHTA, CDR2 FQGNSA. V was pared by 1 base and J by 8 bases, with 6 bases of the junction left unmatched. The CDR3 reads CASSLVPRTGEAFF. CDR3 DNA sequence: TGTGCCAGCAGCTTAGTTCCCCGGACAGGGGAAGCTTTCTTT.

The chain joins TRBV21-1 to TRBJ2-2; no DNA check was done on the table's D call, TRBD2. TRBV21-1 counts as a pseudogene. The CDR3 runs 15 residues. This CDR3 is CASSDHSPNTGELFF. In nucleotides, the CDR3 is TGTGCCAGCAGTGACCATAGCCCGAACACCGGGGAGCTGTTTTTT.

Concerning this clone itself: One end of the junction varies from germline; a read error may be responsible. This chain connects TRBV6-5 to TRBJ2-2; the D gene is possibly TRBD1 (5 bases). Germline lookup yields CDR1 MNHEY and CDR2 SVGAGI. CDR3 size: 14 residues. CDR3 region: CTSSPGLGPGELFF. CDR3 sequence (DNA): TGTACCAGCAGTCCCGGCTTGGGGCCCGGGGAGCTGTTTTTT.

The chain has TRBV19 and TRBJ2-5; 7 nucleotides match TRBD1. J was trimmed by 5 bases and V by 3 bases; bases with no gene match: 9. CDR1 and CDR2 (germline): LNHDA, SQIVND (reference sequence). The CDR3 contains 15 residues. CDR3 nucleotide sequence: TGTGCCAGTAGTATGGGAGTGACAGGGCAGGAGACCCAGTACTTC. Its protein is CASSMGVTGQETQYF. Full variable domain (outside the CDR3, taken from reference TRBV19 and TRBJ2-5): DGGITQSPKYLFRKEGQNVTLSCEQNLNHDAMYWYRQDPGQGLRLIYYSQIVNDFQKGDIAEGYSVSREKKESFPLTVTSAQKNPTAFYLCASSMGVTGQETQYFGPGTRLLVL.